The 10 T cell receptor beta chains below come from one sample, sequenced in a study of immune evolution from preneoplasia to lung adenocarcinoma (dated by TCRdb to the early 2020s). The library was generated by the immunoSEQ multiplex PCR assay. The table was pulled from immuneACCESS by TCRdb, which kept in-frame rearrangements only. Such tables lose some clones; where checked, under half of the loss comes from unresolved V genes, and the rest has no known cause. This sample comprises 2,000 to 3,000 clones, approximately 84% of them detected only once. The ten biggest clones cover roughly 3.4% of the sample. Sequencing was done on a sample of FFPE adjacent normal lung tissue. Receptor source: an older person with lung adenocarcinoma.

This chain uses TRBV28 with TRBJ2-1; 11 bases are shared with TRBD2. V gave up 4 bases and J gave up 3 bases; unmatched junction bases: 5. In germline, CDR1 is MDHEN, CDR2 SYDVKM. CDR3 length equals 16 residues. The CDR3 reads CASSSWTSGYYNEQFF. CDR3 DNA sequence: TGTGCCAGCAGTTCCTGGACTAGCGGGTACTACAATGAGCAGTTCTTC.

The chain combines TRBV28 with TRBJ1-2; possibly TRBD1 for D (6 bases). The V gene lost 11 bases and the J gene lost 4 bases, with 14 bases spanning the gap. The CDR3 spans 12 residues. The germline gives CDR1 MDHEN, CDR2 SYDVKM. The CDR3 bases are TGTGCCGGCCAGAGGGGGTCCTATGGCTACACCTTC. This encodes CAGQRGSYGYTF.

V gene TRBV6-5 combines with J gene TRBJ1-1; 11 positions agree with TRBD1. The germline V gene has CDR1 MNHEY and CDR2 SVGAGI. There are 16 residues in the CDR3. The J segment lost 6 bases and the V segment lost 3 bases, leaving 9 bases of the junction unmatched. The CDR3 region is CASSYYSMGQGAEAFF. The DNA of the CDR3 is TGTGCCAGCAGTTATTACTCTATGGGACAGGGGGCTGAAGCTTTCTTT.

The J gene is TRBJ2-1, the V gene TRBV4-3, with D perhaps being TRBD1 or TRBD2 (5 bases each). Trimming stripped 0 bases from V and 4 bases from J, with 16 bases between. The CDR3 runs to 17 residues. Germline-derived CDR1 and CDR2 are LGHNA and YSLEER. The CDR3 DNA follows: TGCGCCAGCAGCCAAGATCAACGGGACGCTACTTACAATGAGCAGTTCTTC. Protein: CASSQDQRDATYNEQFF.

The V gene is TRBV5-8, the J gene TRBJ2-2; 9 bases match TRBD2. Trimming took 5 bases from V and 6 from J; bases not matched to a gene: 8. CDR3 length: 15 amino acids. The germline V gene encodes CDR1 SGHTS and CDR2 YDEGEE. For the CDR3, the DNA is TGTGCCAGCAGTCGGCTAGCGGGGAGGGCCGGGGAGCTGTTTTTT. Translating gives CASSRLAGRAGELFF.

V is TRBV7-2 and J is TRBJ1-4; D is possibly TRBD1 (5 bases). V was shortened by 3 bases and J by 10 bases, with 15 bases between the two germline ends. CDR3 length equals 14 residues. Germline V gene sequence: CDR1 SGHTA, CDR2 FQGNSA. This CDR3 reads CASSFGRGSGKLFF. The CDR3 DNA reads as TGTGCCAGCAGCTTCGGACGGGGCTCGGGAAAACTGTTTTTT. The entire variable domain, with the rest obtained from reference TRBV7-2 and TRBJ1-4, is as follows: GAGVSQSPSNKVTEKGKDVELRCDPISGHTALYWYRQSLGQGLEFLIYFQGNSAPDKSGLPSDRFSAERTGGSVSTLTIQRTQQEDSAVYLCASSFGRGSGKLFFGSGTQLSVL.

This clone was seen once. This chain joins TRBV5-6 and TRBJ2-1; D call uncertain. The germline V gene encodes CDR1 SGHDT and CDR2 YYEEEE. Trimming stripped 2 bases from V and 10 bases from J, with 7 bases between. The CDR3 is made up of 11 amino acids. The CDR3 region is CASSFTGEQFF. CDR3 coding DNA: TGTGCCAGCAGCTTCACCGGAGAGCAGTTCTTC.

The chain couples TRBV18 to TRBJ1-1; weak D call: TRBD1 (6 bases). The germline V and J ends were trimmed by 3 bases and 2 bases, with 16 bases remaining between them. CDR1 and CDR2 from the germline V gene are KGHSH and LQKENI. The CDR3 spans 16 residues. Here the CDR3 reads CASSPDSRGSNTEAFF. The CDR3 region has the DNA TGTGCCAGCTCACCGGACAGCCGAGGCTCTAACACTGAAGCTTTCTTT.

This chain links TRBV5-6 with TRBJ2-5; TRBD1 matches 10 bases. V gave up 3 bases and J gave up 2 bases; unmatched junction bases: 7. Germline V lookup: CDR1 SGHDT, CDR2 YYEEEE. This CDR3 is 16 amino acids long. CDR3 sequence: CASSWPWDRGQETQYF. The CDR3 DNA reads TGTGCCAGCAGCTGGCCGTGGGACAGGGGTCAAGAGACCCAGTACTTC.

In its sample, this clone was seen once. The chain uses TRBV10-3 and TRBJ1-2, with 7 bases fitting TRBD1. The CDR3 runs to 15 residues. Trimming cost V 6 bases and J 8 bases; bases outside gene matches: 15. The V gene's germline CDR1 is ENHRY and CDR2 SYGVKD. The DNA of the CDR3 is TGTGCCATCAGGGAGATCGAAGACAGGGCGGACGGCTACACCTTC. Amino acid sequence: CAIREIEDRADGYTF.